Shown below are 15 T cell receptor beta chains from a single sample sequenced in a study of a mutant IDH1 vaccine in newly diagnosed glioma. Sequencing was performed with immunoSEQ multiplex PCR; in TCRdb, only in-frame clones are kept and a portion is missing. Here the sample spans under 35,000 clones, more than 75% being singletons. The time point: week 35, safety follow-up. Each dose delivered 300 ug of mutant IDH1 20-mer peptide subcutaneously with imiquimod. Antigens for these TCRs are unknown. The specimen was PBMCs, collected from a glioma patient whose treatment included an IDH1 peptide vaccine. All receptors come from a man aged 45-60 years with glioma.

This chain joins TRBV9 and TRBJ2-7; 8 bases line up with TRBD2. Germline trimming cut 2 bases from V and 1 base from J; bases unmatched to any gene: 2. Germline V gene lookup returns CDR1 SGDLS and CDR2 YYNGEE. The CDR3 totals 14 residues. The CDR3 sequence: CASSVSGESYEQYF. As DNA, the CDR3 is TGTGCCAGCAGCGTTAGCGGGGAGTCCTACGAGCAGTACTTC.

This clone has just a few counts. V and J are TRBV11-2 and TRBJ1-5; D gene unclear. Trimming cost V 0 bases and J 1 base, with 4 bases left between them. The CDR3 consists of 14 residues. CDR1 and CDR2 from the germline V gene are SGHAT and FQNNGV. The CDR3 DNA reads TGTGCCAGCAGCTTAGATGGGAGCAATCAGCCCCAGCATTTT. Translation: CASSLDGSNQPQHF.

The rearrangement uses TRBV7-9 and TRBJ2-3, with D uncertain. The CDR3 has 10 residues. V was cut by 5 bases and J by 5 bases, with 2 bases left in between. Germline V CDR1 and CDR2: SEHNR, FQNEAQ (reference sequence). CDR3 sequence reads: CASSQDTQYF. The CDR3, as DNA: TGTGCCAGCAGCCAAGATACGCAGTATTTT.

J is TRBJ1-5 and V is TRBV4-1; D is ambiguous. This CDR3 has 12 residues. Trimming removed 5 bases at V and 6 bases at J, with 8 bases between. CDR1 and CDR2 from the germline V gene are MGHRA and YSYEKL. The CDR3 protein is CASSSPGQPQHF. CDR3 nucleotide sequence: TGCGCCAGCAGCTCCCCCGGTCAGCCCCAGCATTTT.

The chain combines TRBV6-1 with TRBJ1-4; the D is unclear. The germline V gene has CDR1 MNHNS and CDR2 SASEGT. With 7 bases removed from V and 3 bases from J, the gap between germline ends came to 12 bases. The CDR3 sequence is 14 residues long. In nucleotides, the CDR3 is TGTGCCAGCACCTCGGGGAGGGCTAATGAAAAACTGTTTTTT. This sequence encodes CASTSGRANEKLFF.

This clone was detected only a few times. The V and J genes are TRBV4-3 and TRBJ2-6, with D tentatively TRBD1 (5 bases). The germline V gene encodes CDR1 LGHNA and CDR2 YSLEER. CDR3 size: 16 residues. Trimming took 0 bases from V and 2 from J, leaving 8 bases between them. The CDR3 coding sequence is TGCGCCAGCAGCCAAGATCCAGGGACTGGGGCCAACGTCCTGACTTTC. It encodes CASSQDPGTGANVLTF.

The chain links TRBV7-9 to TRBJ1-3; 8 bases are shared with TRBD1. V shed 4 bases and J 3 bases; nucleotides not matched to a gene: 5. This CDR3 is 15 amino acids long. Germline lookup yields CDR1 SEHNR and CDR2 FQNEAQ (reference sequence). CDR3 region: CASSSGQGYGNTIYF. The DNA for the CDR3 is TGTGCCAGCAGCTCTGGACAGGGCTATGGAAACACCATATATTTT.

This clone was counted a few times. This chain joins TRBV29-1 and TRBJ1-1; no definite D call. The CDR3 consists of 12 residues. V was clipped by 0 bases and J by 4 bases, with 6 bases between them. From germline, CDR1 is SQVTM and CDR2 ANQGSEA. DNA of the CDR3: TGCAGCGTTGAAGATGAGGGCACTGAAGCTTTCTTT. This translates into CSVEDEGTEAFF.

This clone was detected a few times. The chain carries TRBV9 and TRBJ1-1, with 8 bases aligning to TRBD1. Looked up from germline, CDR1 is SGDLS and CDR2 is YYNGEE. The junction had 6 bases not matched to a gene; V was cut back by 0 bases and J by 11 bases. The CDR3 spans 13 residues. CDR3 residues: CASSVVETGEAFF. The CDR3 nucleotides are TGTGCCAGCAGCGTAGTGGAGACAGGGGAGGCTTTCTTT.

In this sample, this clone turned up a few times. V and J are TRBV19 and TRBJ1-1; D gene uncertain. V was shortened by 5 bases and J by 0 bases, with 19 bases between the two germline ends. The CDR3 loop spans 17 amino acids. Germline V gene lookup returns CDR1 LNHDA and CDR2 SQIVND (reference sequence). DNA of the CDR3: TGTGCCAGTAGTCGCGAAGGGAATCGGGGAGTGAACACTGAAGCTTTCTTT. Residues: CASSREGNRGVNTEAFF.

This clone was counted only a few times. V gene TRBV2 combines with J gene TRBJ1-5, with 10 nucleotides matching TRBD1. After removal of 6 bases from V and 6 bases from J, the junction contained 8 bases not matched to a gene. Germline lookup yields CDR1 SNHLY and CDR2 FYNNEI. The CDR3 is made up of 15 amino acids. CDR3 DNA: TGTGCCAGCAGGCCCGGGACAGGGGCTCTTCAGCCCCAGCATTTT. Protein product: CASRPGTGALQPQHF.

This clone has only a few counts. Here the CDR3 DNA reads TGTGCCAGCAGCTTGGGGGACCTGAACACTGAAGCTTTCTTT. This sequence encodes CASSLGDLNTEAFF. J is TRBJ1-1 and V is TRBV7-9; weak D call: TRBD1 (5 bases). Trimming left V 3 bases short and J 0 bases short, with 8 bases between. Germline assignment: CDR1 SEHNR and CDR2 FQNEAQ (reference sequence). The CDR3 is 14 amino acids.

The J gene is TRBJ1-2, the V gene TRBV2; D unclear. The CDR3 has 13 amino acids. Between the trimmed V and J ends, which lost 2 bases and 2 bases, there was a span of 6 bases. Germline V gene data show CDR1 as SNHLY and CDR2 as FYNNEI. The CDR3 here is CASSERPNYGYTF. DNA for the CDR3: TGTGCCAGCAGTGAACGGCCGAACTATGGCTACACCTTC.

The sample holds a few counts of this clone. The chain recombines TRBV4-3 with TRBJ1-2; the D gene is possibly TRBD1 (6 bases). CDR1 is LGHNA and CDR2 is YSLEER in the germline V gene. The CDR3 sequence is 13 residues long. Trimming cost V 2 bases and J 5 bases, with 9 bases left between them. CDR3 protein: CASSQSTGYGYTF. CDR3 coding DNA: TGCGCCAGCAGCCAATCGACAGGTTATGGCTACACCTTC.

The chain has TRBV6-5 and TRBJ1-1; D gene uncertain. From germline, CDR1 is MNHEY and CDR2 SVGAGI. This CDR3 contains 13 residues. The V and J ends lost 6 bases and 3 bases respectively, with 11 bases between them. The CDR3 loop is CASSLGLDTEAFF. The CDR3 nucleotides are TGTGCCAGCAGCCTAGGGTTGGACACTGAAGCTTTCTTT.